This entry is about one TCR beta chain. Its antigen is currently unknown. All of the isolated RNA was reverse transcribed, so expressed TCRB transcripts were sequenced. Generated by immunoSEQ multiplex PCR, the TCRdb table keeps only in-frame clones and is missing some. The sample has 300,000 to 450,000 clones; around 9.6% are singletons. The CDR3 runs 15 residues. CDR1 and CDR2 (germline): SGHRS, YFSETQ. Trimming took 5 bases from V and 1 from J, leaving 16 bases between them. This record belongs to a study of beta chain features in type 1 diabetes. Study outcomes and limitations: All four CD4+ subsets of Type 1 diabetes patients contained TCRB CDR3s that were moderately but significantly shorter.

The origin of this receptor is a man under 40 with type 1 diabetes. The sequencing input was central memory CD4+ T cells from blood. This chain connects TRBV5-1 to TRBJ2-7; D unclear. The CDR3 nucleotides are TGCGCCAGCAGGCTATCAGGTTCCGCATCCTACGAGCAGTACTTC. Amino acid sequence: CASRLSGSASYEQYF. Supplemented by reference TRBV5-1 and TRBJ2-7, the full variable domain reads KAGVTQTPRYLIKTRGQQVTLSCSPISGHRSVSWYQQTPGQGLQFLFEYFSETQRNKGNFPGRFSGRQFSNSRSEMNVSTLELGDSALYLCASRLSGSASYEQYFGPGTRLTVT.